Listed below are T cell receptor beta chains from one sample, sequenced in a study of T cell changes during pregnancy in multiple sclerosis. The repertoire was sequenced with immunoSEQ multiplex PCR; TCRdb's copy has only in-frame clones and lacks some. The sample yields fewer than 90,000 clones, 94% seen once. The input for sequencing was peripheral blood, taken after pregnancy. The source of these receptors is a female donor in good health, enrolled as a control in a pregnancy study. Each CDR3 is given with its conserved first and last residue. D genes are given only for firm matches. Size is omitted from some rows. Given values are once, few, many or a class for expanded clones.

TRBJ2-5 - TRBV5-1 TRBD1 TGCGCCAGCAGCCGGACAGGGGGCGGAGAGACCCAGTACTTC CASSRTGGGETQYF
TRBJ2-3 once TRBV5-4 - TGTGCCAGCAGCCGCCCGGGACACAACACAGATACGCAGTATTTT CASSRPGHNTDTQYF
TRBJ1-5 - TRBV2 - TGTGCCAGCAGTGAGCAACACCACAATCAGCCCCAGCATTTT CASSEQHHNQPQHF
TRBJ1-1 - TRBV5-1 - TGCGCCAGTTCAATTGACACTGAAGCTTTCTTT CASSIDTEAFF
TRBJ2-2 - TRBV5-1 - TGCGCCAGCAGCTTGGTGGAGGGTTCCGGGGAGCTGTTTTTT CASSLVEGSGELFF
TRBJ1-1 - TRBV5-6 TRBD1 TGTGCCAGCAGCCCGACAGGGGACACTGAAGCTTTCTTT CASSPTGDTEAFF
TRBJ2-3 - TRBV27 - TGTGCCAGCAGTTTACTTTTTATCGGGACACCCACAGATACGCAGTATTTT CASSLLFIGTPTDTQYF
TRBJ2-7 - TRBV18 - TGTGCCAGCTCATCGAAAGGGACAACCGAGTACTTC CASSSKGTTEYF
TRBJ1-3 - TRBV18 - TGTGCCAGCTCACCACCGAGGACTCACTCCGGAAACACCATATATTTT CASSPPRTHSGNTIYF
TRBJ1-1 - TRBV28 - TGTGCCATCCACTCCCAGGGAAGAGACACTGAAGCTTTCTTT CAIHSQGRDTEAFF
TRBJ1-2 - TRBV5-6 - TGTGCCAGCAGCTTGATGGGCGGGGATCTTAACTATGGCTACACCTTC CASSLMGGDLNYGYTF
TRBJ1-1 - TRBV18 - TGTGCCAGCTCAGCTCAGGGTAGTGAAGCTTTCTTT CASSAQGSEAFF
TRBJ2-1 - TRBV4-1 - TGCGCCAGCAGCCAAAATAAGGGGCAAACTGGGAATGAGCAGTTCTTC CASSQNKGQTGNEQFF
TRBJ2-7 - TRBV6-1 - TGTGCCAGCAGTGAATCTCGGACAGTTGGTTCCTACGAGCAGTACTTC CASSESRTVGSYEQYF
TRBJ2-2 - TRBV6-6 - TGTGCCAGCAGAAGCTCGAACACCGGGGAGCTGTTTTTT CASRSSNTGELFF
TRBJ2-3 - TRBV11-2 TRBD2 TGTGCCAGCAGCTTGCCGGGACTAAGCACAGATACGCAGTATTTT CASSLPGLSTDTQYF
TRBJ2-5 - TRBV5-1 - TGCGCCAGCAGCTCACAAGAGACCCAGTACTTC CASSSQETQYF
TRBJ2-1 - TRBV5-1 TRBD2 TGCGCCAGCAGCCCCCGGGGGAGCGGGAGATCCAATGAGCAGTTCTTC CASSPRGSGRSNEQFF
TRBJ1-1 - TRBV9 - TGTGCCAGCAGCGTAGCAGGCGGAACGGGGACTGAAGCTTTCTTT CASSVAGGTGTEAFF
TRBJ2-3 - TRBV11-3 TRBD1 TGTGCCAGCAGCCGATCGGGACAGAGCACAGATACGCAGTATTTT CASSRSGQSTDTQYF
TRBJ2-3 - TRBV4-1 - TGCGCCAGCAGCCAAACTAGTTCTGAAAGCACAGATACGCAGTATTTT CASSQTSSESTDTQYF
TRBJ1-3 - TRBV27 - TGTGCCAGCAGTTTTAACAGGGGAAACACCATATATTTT CASSFNRGNTIYF
TRBJ2-7 - TRBV7-8 - TGTGCCAGCAGCCTACGATCGCACTACGAGCAGTACTTC CASSLRSHYEQYF
TRBJ2-7 - TRBV29-1 TRBD1 TGCAGCGTTGGGGACAGGGGGAAATACGAGCAGTACTTC CSVGDRGKYEQYF
TRBJ2-2 once TRBV5-1 TRBD2 TGCGCCAGCAGCTCGTCTAGCGGGAACACCGGGGAGCTGTTTTTT CASSSSSGNTGELFF
TRBJ1-5 - TRBV19 - TGTGCCAGTAGTTTTACAGGATCCAATCAGCCCCAGCATTTT CASSFTGSNQPQHF
TRBJ2-1 - TRBV28 TRBD2 TGTGCCAGCAGGCCTAGCGGGTACAATGAGCAGTTCTTC CASRPSGYNEQFF
TRBJ2-3 - TRBV9 TRBD2 TGTGCCAGCAGCGTAGCGGTAGCGGGAGGTGGAGTAGCAAATACGCAGTATTTT CASSVAVAGGGVANTQYF
TRBJ1-3 - TRBV19 - TGTGCCAGTAGTGCCCGGACGGGAGGAAACACCATATATTTT CASSARTGGNTIYF
TRBJ2-2 - TRBV7-9 TRBD2 TGTGCCAGCAGCTTAGGTCGATGGAGCGGGAGCTATGACACCGGGGAGCTGTTTTTT CASSLGRWSGSYDTGELFF
TRBJ1-4 - TRBV2 TRBD1 TGTGCCAGCAGTGAGGACAGGGGGGAGCGAAAACTGTTTTTT CASSEDRGERKLFF
TRBJ2-7 - TRBV6-5 - TGTGCCAGCAGTTACCCTTCTATCCGGGGCGAGCAGTACTTC CASSYPSIRGEQYF
TRBJ2-5 - TRBV15 TRBD2 TGTGCCAGTACGCCGGGACTAGCGGGAGACGAGACCCAGTACTTC CASTPGLAGDETQYF
TRBJ2-7 few TRBV27 - TGTGCCACATCTTTTTACGGTGAGCAGTACTTC CATSFYGEQYF
TRBJ1-3 few TRBV6-1 - TGTGCCAGCAGTGAAGGAGGAAAGGGGGACACCATATATTTT CASSEGGKGDTIYF
TRBJ1-4 - TRBV18 - TGTGCCAGCTCACCGCCGGACAGTTTT CASSPPDSF
TRBJ2-2 - TRBV5-1 - TGCGCCAGCAGCTCAGGACAGACCGGGGAGCTGTTTTTT CASSSGQTGELFF
TRBJ2-7 - TRBV18 TRBD2 TGTGCCAGCTCACCTTTCACCGGGACTAAAATCTACGAGCAGTACTTC CASSPFTGTKIYEQYF
TRBJ1-5 - TRBV4-1 - TGCGCCAGCAGCACAACGCCAGGGGAGTATCAGCCCCAGCATTTT CASSTTPGEYQPQHF
TRBJ2-1 - TRBV11-1 - TGTGCCAGCAGCTTGCGGCGCCCCTACTACAATGAGCAGTTCTTC CASSLRRPYYNEQFF
TRBJ2-5 - TRBV6-1 TRBD1 TGTGCCAGCAGTGAATCCGGGACAGGGCTGATTCCGGTTCAAGAGACCCAGTACTTC CASSESGTGLIPVQETQYF
TRBJ1-2 few TRBV2 - TGTGCCAGCAGTGAAGGAGGAAGCAACTATGGCTACACCTTC CASSEGGSNYGYTF
TRBJ2-5 - TRBV5-1 TRBD1 TGCGCCAGCAGCTCGCTCGGCCCTAACAGGGGAGAGACCCAGTACTTC CASSSLGPNRGETQYF
TRBJ1-3 - TRBV7-9 TRBD1 TGTGCCAGCAGCTGGACCGGGACAGCTGGAAACACCATATATTTT CASSWTGTAGNTIYF